These T cell receptor beta chains were read from a single sample in a study of shared clonotypes between healthy human individuals. Data came from immunoSEQ multiplex PCR; TCRdb stores just in-frame clones and leaves some out. The data hold some 2.1 million clones, with less than 95% observed a single time. Sequencing was done on a sample of naive CD8+ T cells sorted from blood. These receptors were taken from a man between 18 and 29 years old in good health. CDR3s include the opening cysteine and the closing phenylalanine or tryptophan. For some rows the clone size is stated as once, few or many, or as a class when expanded; others skip it.

TRBV9	TRBJ2-7	.	CASSVEAGDPYEQYF
TRBV6-1	TRBJ2-1	.	CASSPRGWDEQFF
TRBV9	TRBJ2-5	.	CASSVAGGVETQYF
TRBV2	TRBJ1-5	.	CASSDPDDQPQHF
TRBV28	TRBJ1-5	.	CASRPGFSNQPQHF
TRBV19	TRBJ2-1	.	CASSVLAGEGNEQFF
TRBV7-2	TRBJ1-5	.	CASSFWGEGNQPQHF
TRBV7-6	TRBJ1-1	.	CASSLRGPGTGNENTEAFF
TRBV6-5	TRBJ2-5	.	CASSPTGASQETQYF
TRBV10-1	TRBJ2-2	.	CASLQGAGAGELFF
TRBV9	TRBJ1-6	.	CASSVASITGHSPLHF
TRBV11-2	TRBJ2-7	.	CASSFDRGREQYF
TRBV10-2	TRBJ2-7	.	CASSEDSSYEQYF
TRBV9	TRBJ2-5	.	CASSVGLAGMETQYF
TRBV13	TRBJ2-7	.	CASSSGGGAYQYEQYF
TRBV25-1	TRBJ2-1	.	CASSEGQGNNNEQFF
TRBV7-2	TRBJ1-1	.	CASSFVPGSNTEAFF
TRBV27	TRBJ1-2	.	CASSLQGYPNYGYTF
TRBV18	TRBJ2-7	.	CASSPDELQIYEQYF
TRBV10-3	TRBJ2-5	once	CAISSSGGAPETQYF
TRBV5-1	TRBJ2-7	.	CASRRRTSYEQYF
TRBV6-5	TRBJ1-1	.	CASSSTQWNTEAFF
TRBV5-4	TRBJ1-4	.	CASSPDSTNEKLFF
TRBV4-1	TRBJ2-3	.	CASSQDWTSGGGVLLDTQYF
TRBV9	TRBJ1-6	.	CASSGDTHSYNSPLHF
TRBV12-5	TRBJ2-7	.	CASGTGTGVPYEQYF
TRBV2	TRBJ1-1	once	CASSDMAGTEAFF
TRBV6-6	TRBJ1-3	.	CATQGQGANTIYF
TRBV10-3	TRBJ1-1	.	CAISVRRQGAGNTEAFF
TRBV7-9	TRBJ2-3	.	CASSPHPLAGTDTQYF
TRBV6-5	TRBJ1-2	once	CASSYTAAGTGYGYTF
TRBV11-2	TRBJ2-7	.	CASSLDRRGGSPYEQYF
TRBV9	TRBJ2-1	.	CASSVGLGSSYNEQFF
TRBV7-8	TRBJ1-2	.	CASILVAGGYTF
TRBV9	TRBJ2-5	.	CASSVGGTAETQYF
TRBV9	TRBJ2-3	.	CASSFTDYTDTQYF
TRBV7-7	TRBJ2-5	.	CASSFGPAGGPGETQYF
TRBV27	TRBJ2-7	.	CASGSSVGEQYF
TRBV2	TRBJ2-5	once	CASSGRTSETETQYF
TRBV30	TRBJ1-5	.	CAWGWEDSNQPQHF
TRBV4-2	TRBJ2-7	once	CASSQVAAGEYEQYF
TRBV6-5	TRBJ2-3	.	CASSYRLAESTDTQYF
TRBV7-6	TRBJ1-2	.	CASSKSGDGYTF
TRBV7-9	TRBJ2-5	.	CASSSHLGGQETQYF
TRBV19	TRBJ2-1	.	CASSIDLESGEQFF
TRBV4-2	TRBJ2-7	.	CASSQGLGQALYEQYF
TRBV30	TRBJ1-6	.	CAWNDPGQGNSPLHF
TRBV19	TRBJ1-1	.	CASSTATFTEAFF
TRBV6-1	TRBJ2-2	.	CASSEALTGENTGELFF
TRBV19	TRBJ1-6	.	CASSKVWTQGSPLHF
TRBV7-9	TRBJ2-7	.	CASSAAAAYEQYF
TRBV27	TRBJ1-1	.	CASSTHGQAYLGSIAEAFF
TRBV19	TRBJ2-7	.	CASSIDGGNYEQYF
TRBV28	TRBJ2-5	.	CASRGDGLETQYF
TRBV6-4	TRBJ1-1	.	CASSEGGNTEAFF
TRBV7-9	TRBJ2-7	.	CASSLEGGSYEQYF
TRBV14	TRBJ2-2	.	CASSPLVVRPGELFF
TRBV6-6	TRBJ2-2	.	CASTSPGVGGELFF
TRBV28	TRBJ2-2	.	CASSRDGNTGELFF